One sample yielded the 7 T cell receptor beta chains listed below, sequenced in a study of T cell repertoires in cytomegalovirus infection. TCRdb reanalysed the reads using MiXCR and keeps one entry per CDR3 protein. There are approximately 910,000 distinct CDR3 sequences in the sample; 31% occur only once, and roughly 13% lies in the top ten. No cognate antigen is known for these TCRs. The sample here was cultured CD8+ T cells from PBMCs, taken from culture after CMV antigen stimulation. The receptors originated from a human donor in good health (CMV status not recorded). Some clones in this sample may be carry-over from other donors' samples.

Comment on this clonotype: This clone may be a read error of a much larger clone one base away. The chain employs TRBV12-3 or TRBV12-4 and TRBJ2-1; unclear D gene. The CDR3 runs to 14 residues. Trimming took 11 bases from V and 6 from J, leaving 20 bases between them. Written as DNA, the CDR3 is TGTGCCTTAACGCCAAGGGCCACATCCAATGAGCAGTTCTTC. Amino acids: CALTPRATSNEQFF.

For this clonotype: A read error is possible here, since a much larger clone lies one base away. V and J are TRBV7-4 and TRBJ1-1; no reliable D call. The CDR3 is 17 amino acids. Germline V gives CDR1 SGHVT, CDR2 SQSDAQ. Here the CDR3 reads CANSLALRRTENTEAFF. The DNA of the CDR3 is TGTGCCAACAGCTTAGCCTTGAGGCGGACGGAAAACACTGAAGCTTTCTTT.

The genes are TRBV4-1 and TRBJ1-4; D not certain. V lost 0 bases and J 0 bases, leaving 8 bases between the germline ends. This CDR3 spans 16 amino acids. Germline-derived CDR1 and CDR2 are MGHRA and YSYEKL. The CDR3 nucleotides are TGCGCCAGCAGCCAAGAGTTTCGGGCAACTAATGAAAAACTGTTTTTT. It is translated as CASSQEFRATNEKLFF.

The chain is built from TRBV18 and TRBJ2-7; possibly TRBD2 for D (6 bases). Trimming left V 5 bases short and J 3 bases short, with 17 bases between. Germline assignment: CDR1 KGHSH and CDR2 LQKENI. This CDR3 region has 15 residues. CDR3 nucleotides: TGTGCCAGCTCAGAAGGAGGGGACCCCTTCTACGAGCAGTACGTC. Translating it yields CASSEGGDPFYEQYV.

This clonotype appeared a few times. J is TRBJ2-2 and V is TRBV2, with unresolved D. Per the germline V gene, CDR1 is SNHLY and CDR2 is FYNNEI. V shed 7 bases and J shed 0 bases, with 18 bases lying between them. The CDR3 spans 17 residues. CDR3 in amino acids: CASMWGRGIPNTGELFF. CDR3 nucleotides: TGTGCCAGCATGTGGGGTAGAGGAATCCCGAACACCGGGGAGCTGTTTTTT.

CDR3 in DNA: TGTGCCACCCCCTCTGTCAGAAACAATGAGCAGTTCTTC. Residues: CATPSVRNNEQFF. The chain recombines TRBV2 with TRBJ2-1; D remains unclear. Germline V CDR1 and CDR2: SNHLY, FYNNEI. The CDR3 spans 13 residues. V gave up 10 bases and J gave up 5 bases, with 15 bases separating them.

This chain uses TRBV7-9 with TRBJ1-3, with D possibly TRBD1 on 6 matching bases. V was pared by 4 bases and J by 8 bases, with 12 bases between. The CDR3 sequence is 13 residues long. CDR1 and CDR2 (germline): SEHNR, FQNEAQ (reference sequence). CDR3: CASSYGAGDTIYF. CDR3 coding DNA: TGTGCCAGCAGCTACGGAGCAGGGGACACCATATATTTT.